The 21 T cell receptor beta chains reported below all come from one sample, sequenced in a study of blood T cell repertoires in COVID-19. Method: immunoSEQ multiplex PCR; TCRdb's copy keeps in-frame clones and lacks some. The top ten clones hold over 12% of a sample with about 180,000 clones, roughly 83% of them seen once. Source material: peripheral blood. These receptor sequences come from a young man with active or convalescent COVID-19.

The chain uses TRBV4-2 and TRBJ2-5; TRBD2 matches 10 bases. This CDR3 spans 16 amino acids. The trim removed 1 base at V and 5 bases at J, leaving 7 bases unmatched. Germline loops: CDR1 LGHNA, CDR2 YNFKEQ. CDR3 region: CASSQVSGGAFETQYF. The CDR3 DNA sequence: TGTGCCAGCAGCCAAGTAAGCGGGGGGGCATTTGAGACCCAGTACTTC.

The chain combines TRBV9 with TRBJ1-2; 9 nucleotides line up with TRBD1. This CDR3 is built from 12 residues. Germline CDR1 SGDLS, CDR2 YYNGEE. After removal of 7 bases from V and 8 bases from J, the junction contained 6 bases not matched to a gene. This CDR3 is CASEDRGSGYTF. CDR3 DNA: TGTGCCAGCGAGGACAGGGGAAGCGGCTACACCTTC.

The chain links TRBV7-2 to TRBJ1-3; TRBD1 matches at 11 bases. Trimming at V came to 5 bases and at J to 4 bases, leaving 4 bases not matched to a gene. The CDR3 consists of 15 residues. Germline loops: CDR1 SGHTA, CDR2 FQGNSA. CDR3 DNA sequence: TGTGCCAGCAGCCGGGACAGGGGGATGGGAAACACCATATATTTT. Its translation: CASSRDRGMGNTIYF.

The rearrangement links TRBV6-1 to TRBJ2-5; 7 bases are shared with TRBD2. Trimming at V came to 1 base and at J to 5 bases, leaving 1 base not matched to a gene. Germline CDR1 and CDR2: MNHNS and SASEGT. The CDR3 has 13 residues. The CDR3: CASSEVGGETQYF. For the CDR3, the DNA is TGTGCCAGCAGTGAAGTGGGGGGGGAGACCCAGTACTTC.

The V gene is TRBV5-1, the J gene TRBJ2-1; 9 bases line up with TRBD1. CDR1 and CDR2 (germline): SGHRS, YFSETQ. This CDR3 contains 16 residues. Trimming cost V 4 bases and J 7 bases; bases outside gene matches: 12. The CDR3 spells CASSPLGQGRVNEQFF. CDR3 nucleotide sequence: TGCGCCAGCAGCCCCCTCGGACAGGGGAGAGTAAATGAGCAGTTCTTC.

V gene TRBV15 combines with J gene TRBJ2-4; D perhaps matches TRBD2 (5 bases). Trimming cost V 9 bases and J 1 base, with 16 bases left between them. The CDR3 totals 15 residues. Germline V CDR1 and CDR2: LNHNV, YYDKDF (reference sequence). The CDR3 bases are TGTGCCACTAAAATGGGAGAACCGGCCAAAAACATTCAGTACTTC. Translated, it gives CATKMGEPAKNIQYF.

The chain uses TRBV29-1 and TRBJ1-1; D gene unclear. The V end lost 3 bases, the J end lost 0 bases, and 14 bases lay between the germline ends. From germline, CDR1 is SQVTM and CDR2 ANQGSEA. This CDR3 region has 15 residues. The CDR3 here is CSVDRPTRMNTEAFF. CDR3 sequence (DNA): TGCAGCGTTGATCGCCCGACAAGAATGAACACTGAAGCTTTCTTT.

This chain joins TRBV10-2 and TRBJ1-6, with D unresolved. The CDR3 is 16 amino acids. CDR1 WSHSY and CDR2 SAAADI come from the germline V gene. Trimming took 6 bases from V and 5 from J, leaving 17 bases between them. CDR3 residues: CASSLGVAQNNSPLHF. In DNA form, the CDR3 reads TGCGCCAGCAGCCTCGGGGTAGCGCAGAATAATTCACCCCTCCACTTT.

The rearrangement uses TRBV27 and TRBJ1-1; TRBD1 might be the D (5 bases). V lost 4 bases, J lost 4 bases, and 16 bases lay in between. The germline gives CDR1 MNHEY, CDR2 SMNVEV (reference sequence). This CDR3 has 15 amino acids. The CDR3 sequence is CASSSPGGDRTEAFF. The CDR3 DNA reads TGTGCCAGCAGTTCCCCCGGGGGAGATCGCACTGAAGCTTTCTTT.

The J gene is TRBJ2-3, the V gene TRBV7-2, with TRBD1 matching 9 bases. CDR3 size: 15 residues. The V and J ends lost 3 bases and 2 bases, in that order; junction bases with no gene match: 3. Per the germline V gene, CDR1 is SGHTA and CDR2 is FQGNSA. The DNA of the CDR3 is TGTGCCAGCAGCTTGGGACAGGGTTTCACAGATACGCAGTATTTT. It specifies CASSLGQGFTDTQYF.

This clone was detected a few times. The genes are TRBV4-3 and TRBJ1-4; maybe TRBD1 (6 bases). This CDR3 has 15 residues. Germline assignment: CDR1 LGHNA and CDR2 YSLEER. The V gene lost 0 bases and the J gene lost 8 bases, with 13 bases spanning the gap. The CDR3 here is CASSQDRGASEKLFF. The CDR3 DNA follows: TGCGCCAGCAGCCAAGATCGGGGGGCTAGCGAAAAACTGTTTTTT.

The sample holds one count of this clone. V is TRBV2 and J is TRBJ2-3, with TRBD2 matching 7 bases. Germline CDR1 reads SNHLY; CDR2 reads FYNNEI. Trimming cost V 7 bases and J 1 base; bases outside gene matches: 5. The CDR3 is made up of 14 amino acids. The CDR3: CASTWTSRTDTQYF. CDR3 nucleotide sequence: TGTGCCAGCACCTGGACTAGTCGCACAGATACGCAGTATTTT.

This chain uses TRBV2 with TRBJ2-1; 9 nucleotides line up with TRBD1. V was clipped by 6 bases and J by 2 bases; unmatched bases: 5. Germline values: CDR1 SNHLY, CDR2 FYNNEI. The length of the CDR3 is 15 residues. In DNA form, the CDR3 reads TGTGCCAGCAGCGGGACAGGGAACGCCTACAATGAGCAGTTCTTC. Amino acids: CASSGTGNAYNEQFF.

This chain uses TRBV27 with TRBJ2-2, with D hard to call. Germline V lookup: CDR1 MNHEY, CDR2 SMNVEV (reference sequence). The germline V and J ends were trimmed by 5 bases and 3 bases, with 7 bases remaining between them. This CDR3 region has 13 residues. CDR3 in amino acids: CASSKIYTGELFF. The CDR3 DNA reads as TGTGCCAGCAGTAAAATATACACCGGGGAGCTGTTTTTT.

In its sample, this clone is medium-sized. V usage is TRBV4-2 and J usage is TRBJ2-5, with a possible D match to TRBD2 (6 bases). Germline V gene sequence: CDR1 LGHNA, CDR2 YNFKEQ. Trimming pared 3 bases from V and 0 bases from J, leaving 8 bases between. The CDR3 runs 14 residues. CDR3 in amino acids: CASSQRGNQETQYF. The CDR3, as DNA: TGTGCCAGCAGCCAGCGCGGGAACCAAGAGACCCAGTACTTC.

The CDR3 protein is CASSLAGRGDEKLFF. Here the CDR3 DNA reads TGTGCCAGCAGCTTAGCGGGCAGGGGCGATGAAAAACTGTTTTTT. V is TRBV7-9 and J is TRBJ1-4; D may be TRBD1 (6 bases). CDR3 size: 15 residues. V was cut by 0 bases and J by 6 bases, with 11 bases left in between. The V gene's germline CDR1 is SEHNR and CDR2 FQNEAQ (reference sequence). Variable domain in full (rest from reference TRBV7-9 and TRBJ1-4): DTGVSQNPRHKITKRGQNVTFRCDPISEHNRLYWYRQTLGQGPEFLTYFQNEAQLEKSRLLSDRFSAERPKGSFSTLEIQRTEQGDSAMYLCASSLAGRGDEKLFFGSGTQLSVL.

The CDR3 loop is CASSLQTSGGRETQYF. Here the CDR3 DNA reads TGTGCCAGCAGCTTACAGACTAGCGGGGGGAGGGAGACCCAGTACTTC. The chain combines TRBV7-8 with TRBJ2-5, with 13 positions matching TRBD2. The CDR3 runs 16 residues. Trimming took 2 bases from V and 5 from J; bases not matched to a gene: 5. Germline assignment: CDR1 SGHVS and CDR2 FQNEAQ.

This rearrangement joins TRBV3-1 (or the pseudogene TRBV3-2) to TRBJ2-7, with 10 bases aligning to TRBD1. Trimming cost V 0 bases and J 5 bases; bases outside gene matches: 4. Germline V CDR1 and CDR2: LGHDT, YNNKEL (reference sequence). This CDR3 region has 15 residues. In DNA form, the CDR3 reads TGTGCCAGCAGCCAAGATGGGACAGGGGTCCACGAGCAGTACTTC. Protein sequence: CASSQDGTGVHEQYF.

This rearrangement joins TRBV28 to TRBJ2-3, with 9 positions matching TRBD2. The germline CDR1 and CDR2 sequences are MDHEN and SYDVKM. Losses at the gene ends were 4 bases for V and 2 bases for J; bases not matched to a gene: 1. This CDR3 region has 14 residues. CDR3 sequence reads: CASSWGLATDTQYF. The CDR3 coding sequence is TGTGCCAGCAGTTGGGGACTAGCCACAGATACGCAGTATTTT.

The genes are TRBV6-6 and TRBJ1-5; D gene unclear. Trimming stripped 5 bases from V and 0 bases from J, with 14 bases between. Germline loops: CDR1 MNHNY, CDR2 SVGAGI (reference sequence). CDR3 size: 16 residues. CDR3 coding DNA: TGTGCCAGCAGTCTATGGGCCCATAATAGCAATCAGCCCCAGCATTTT. This translates into CASSLWAHNSNQPQHF.

V gene TRBV9 combines with J gene TRBJ1-6; 8 nucleotides match TRBD1. Unmatched junction bases numbered 4, after V lost 0 bases and J lost 8 bases. Germline loops: CDR1 SGDLS, CDR2 YYNGEE. This CDR3 is 15 amino acids long. The CDR3 DNA is TGTGCCAGCAGCGTAGAGACAGGGGCAGATTCACCCCTCCACTTT. Protein sequence: CASSVETGADSPLHF. Variable domain in full (rest from reference TRBV9 and TRBJ1-6): DSGVTQTPKHLITATGQRVTLRCSPRSGDLSVYWYQQSLDQGLQFLIQYYNGEERAKGNILERFSAQQFPDLHSELNLSSLELGDSALYFCASSVETGADSPLHFGNGTRLTVT.